This T cell receptor beta chain appears in the sequencing data of a study of blood T cell repertoires in COVID-19. The data were produced by immunoSEQ multiplex PCR, yet TCRdb's version contains in-frame clones alone and is incomplete. This sample has 240,000 or so clones; roughly 80% occur once, and the top ten carry around 7.2%. CDR1 and CDR2 (germline): MGHDK, SYGVNS. This CDR3 comprises 10 residues. Sequencing was carried out using peripheral blood. The rearrangement uses TRBV25-1 and TRBJ2-7; D is possibly TRBD2 (6 bases). This sequence originates from a woman of 80 years or more with COVID-19, enrolled during active disease. This chain's CDR3 is CGGVKYEQYF. The CDR3 coding sequence is TGTGGGGGGGTTAAATACGAGCAGTACTTC.